This TCR beta chain was recovered during a study of blood T cells in healthy people across ages. Concerning this clonotype itself: The antigen is undetermined.

RNA extraction gave at least 6 micrograms of total RNA per sample. The CDR3 sequence is 14 residues long. Trimming took 1 base from V and 5 from J, leaving 11 bases between them. CDR1 LNHNV and CDR2 YYDKDF come from the germline V gene (reference sequence). General study points: CMV status of donors was unknown, possibly confounding expanded clonotype changes.

Next came a second PCR, run for roughly 6 to 11 cycles, which used a sample-barcoded 5' primer along with a J-beta primer mix. CDR3-containing paired-end reads numbering at least 2.5 million came from each sample. TCRdb independently ran MiXCR on the 5' RACE reads; one entry per CDR3 protein. Of roughly 1.9 million distinct CDR3 sequences listed, about 39% are singletons. The V gene is TRBV15, the J gene TRBJ2-5; D not resolved. The source is a human donor in good health. Sequencing input: blood. In DNA, the CDR3 is TGTGCCACCAGCAGAGGGGTTGGGTATGAGACCCAGTACTTC. Protein: CATSRGVGYETQYF.